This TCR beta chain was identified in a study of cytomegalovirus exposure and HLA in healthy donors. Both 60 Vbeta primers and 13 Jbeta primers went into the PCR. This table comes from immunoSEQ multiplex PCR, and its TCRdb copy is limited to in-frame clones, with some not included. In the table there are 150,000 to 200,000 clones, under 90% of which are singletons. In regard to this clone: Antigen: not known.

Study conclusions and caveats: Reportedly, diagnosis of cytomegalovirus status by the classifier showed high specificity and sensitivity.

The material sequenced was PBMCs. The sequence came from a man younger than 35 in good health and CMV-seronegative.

CDR3 coding DNA: TGTGCCAGCAGCCCGAGAGAGGGGGTAGGCACTGAAGCTTTCTTT. Translating gives CASSPREGVGTEAFF. The chain carries TRBV9 and TRBJ1-1, with a weak D call TRBD1 (6 bases). V gave up 4 bases and J gave up 4 bases, with 17 bases separating them. Per germline, CDR1 SGDLS and CDR2 YYNGEE. The CDR3 has 15 residues.